Here is one T cell receptor (beta chain) with its context. What it binds is unknown. The length of the CDR3 is 13 residues. Germline loops: CDR1 DFQATT, CDR2 SNEGSKA (reference sequence). V trimming: 3 bases; J trimming: 5 bases; junction bases outside the gene matches: 6. Time point described: late sampling 161 to 241 days after vaccination in a few convalescent patients. This sample was included in a study of vaccination and CD4 T cells after COVID-19. Study background: Post-diagnosis, post-COVID samples were collected after a median approximately 91 days, ranging 35 to 161. Median time from second vaccine dose to sampling was around 72 days (14 to 241). Once vaccinated, a few convalescent patients provided samples at day 14 and again at days 161 to 241 post-vaccination.

One entry per CDR3 protein, called by TCRdb with MiXCR from the PCR reads. The sample lists around 31,000 distinct CDR3 sequences, 45% to 50% occurring once. Study conclusions and caveats: Within the convalescent patients, a median roughly 86% of the SARS-CoV-2-reactive clones were ones that appeared only post-vaccination.

The material sequenced was CD4+ T cells from blood, taken about 7 months after SARS-CoV-2 vaccination. The chain joins TRBV20-1 to TRBJ2-7; 8 positions match TRBD1. This receptor was taken from a human donor who had recovered from COVID-19. The CDR3 region is CSARDRETDEQYF. Here the CDR3 DNA reads TGCAGTGCTAGGGACAGGGAGACAGACGAGCAGTACTTC.